The clone carrying this T cell receptor beta chain was picked up many times. Its target is unknown. The read comes to an end 3 residues before the CDR3 does, leaving the germline J gene to fill in the end. The data were obtained in a study of T cell clonality in common variable immunodeficiency. V lost 4 bases and J lost 4; bases outside the gene matches: 5. CDR1 and CDR2 (germline): MNHNS, SASEGT. The CDR3 sequence is 15 residues long. The study, taken as a whole, reports: Links between repertoire features and CVID complications were heterogeneity-limited. Shared TCRbeta clones were fewer between CVID subjects than controls.

Caucasian heritage predominated among both patients and controls. Each donor provided about 5 to 8.5 ml of heparinized whole blood. Profiling relied on immunoSEQ multiplex PCR, and the TCRdb table lists in-frame clones only, not all of them. The specimen has roughly 58,000 clones, none found just once. Sequenced: peripheral blood mononuclear cells. V gene TRBV6-1 combines with J gene TRBJ1-5; 9 bases match TRBD1. This clonotype was sampled from a person aged 18 to 75 in good health. The DNA read from the CDR3 is TGTGCCAGCAGTGTAATGACAGGGGGGAATCAGCCC. This sequence encodes CASSVMTGGNQP. The whole CDR3 protein reads CASSVMTGGNQPQHF.